One sample yielded the 11 T cell receptor beta chains listed below, sequenced in a study of response to subunit inactivated influenza vaccine. MiXCR, applied by TCRdb to the RT-PCR reads, yields one record per CDR3 protein. Here the sample spans roughly 710,000 distinct CDR3 sequences, around 15% being singletons. The input for sequencing was PBMCs from blood, taken 14 days before vaccination. The origin of the receptors is a man aged 50-59 years who received an inactivated influenza vaccine.

The chain employs TRBV5-1 and TRBJ2-5, with a possible D match to TRBD1 (6 bases). The germline gives CDR1 SGHRS, CDR2 YFSETQ. The CDR3 has 15 residues. Trimming cost V 2 bases and J 4 bases, with 15 bases left between them. The chain's CDR3 is CASSFTPGGGETQYF. The CDR3 coding sequence is TGCGCCAGCAGCTTTACCCCTGGGGGCGGAGAGACCCAGTACTTC.

This clonotype was counted ten times or more. This chain's CDR3 is CASSFLSSYNEQFF. Written as DNA, the CDR3 is TGCGCCAGCAGCTTCCTGAGCTCCTACAATGAGCAGTTCTTC. The chain recombines TRBV5-1 with TRBJ2-1; D call uncertain. The germline CDR1 and CDR2 sequences are SGHRS and YFSETQ. This CDR3 is 14 amino acids long. V was pared by 2 bases and J by 0 bases, with 6 bases between.

This clonotype showed up just a few times. The chain couples TRBV7-6 to TRBJ2-3, with 7 bases identical to TRBD2. J gave up 0 bases and V 2 bases, and 8 bases lay outside the gene matches. This CDR3 comprises 17 residues. In germline, CDR1 is SGHVS, CDR2 FNYEAQ. In DNA, the CDR3 is TGTGCCAGCAGCTTAACGGCTAGCGGCCTTAGCACAGATACGCAGTATTTT. It is translated as CASSLTASGLSTDTQYF.

The gene calls are TRBV10-3 and TRBJ1-2; tentatively, D is TRBD1 (5 bases). Germline V gene sequence: CDR1 ENHRY, CDR2 SYGVKD. This CDR3 has 14 amino acids. V was shortened by 0 bases and J by 7 bases, with 12 bases between the two germline ends. The CDR3 region is CAISESTGDVGYTF. CDR3 bases: TGTGCCATCAGTGAGTCGACGGGGGACGTTGGCTACACCTTC.

This clonotype was detected a few times. CDR3 in DNA: TGCGCCAGCAGCTTCCGGACTATATCGAGCTCCTACAATGAGCAGTTCTTC. Translated: CASSFRTISSSYNEQFF. This chain joins TRBV5-1 and TRBJ2-1, with D maybe TRBD2 (6 bases). Germline values: CDR1 SGHRS, CDR2 YFSETQ. Trimming removed 2 bases from V and 0 bases from J, with 15 bases in between. The CDR3 is 17 amino acids.

There are many counts of this clonotype. The J gene is TRBJ2-5, the V gene TRBV5-6, with TRBD1 identical over 10 bases. The germline gives CDR1 SGHDT, CDR2 YYEEEE. The CDR3 totals 16 residues. V lost 4 bases, J lost 2 bases, and 8 bases stayed unmatched. CDR3 in amino acids: CASSGWDRGRQETQYF. The CDR3 nucleotides are TGTGCCAGCAGCGGATGGGACAGGGGAAGACAAGAGACCCAGTACTTC.

This clonotype was observed a handful of times. This chain uses TRBV14 with TRBJ1-1; the match to TRBD1 covers 7 bases. Germline CDR1 and CDR2: SGHDN and FVKESK. Unmatched junction bases numbered 7, after V lost 4 bases and J lost 11 bases. The CDR3 spans 12 residues. CDR3 in DNA: TGTGCCAGCAGCCGCGACAGGGTGAGGGCTTTCTTT. Translating gives CASSRDRVRAFF.

The chain links TRBV5-1 to TRBJ2-7; no firm D call. Trimming stripped 7 bases from V and 6 bases from J, with 20 bases between. The CDR3 loop spans 14 amino acids. From germline, CDR1 is SGHRS and CDR2 YFSETQ. CDR3 sequence (DNA): TGCGCCAGCGGAAGGGTGGGGTCGGGCTCCGAGCAGTACTTC. Amino acid sequence: CASGRVGSGSEQYF.

This clonotype was seen more than once but under ten times. The chain links TRBV3-1 to TRBJ1-1; D possibly corresponds to TRBD1 (5 bases). CDR1 and CDR2 from the germline V gene are LGHDT and YNNKEL (reference sequence). The CDR3 covers 13 residues. The V end was cut by 1 base, the J end by 6 bases, with 9 bases between. CDR3 protein: CASSQGGMSEAFF. The CDR3 bases are TGTGCCAGCAGCCAAGGGGGGATGTCTGAAGCTTTCTTT.

V and J are TRBV5-5 and TRBJ2-5; the D gene could be TRBD1 or TRBD2 (5 bases each). The germline CDR1 and CDR2 sequences are SGHKS and YYEKEE (reference sequence). V was clipped by 3 bases and J by 5 bases, with 11 bases between them. The CDR3 is 13 amino acids. CDR3 residues: CASSSQGDETQYF. The CDR3 DNA is TGTGCCAGCAGCTCTCAGGGAGACGAGACCCAGTACTTC.

In this sample, this clonotype turned up a few times. The chain joins TRBV29-1 to TRBJ2-1, with 8 bases aligning to TRBD2. The trim removed 7 bases at V and 4 bases at J, leaving 6 bases unmatched. Germline-derived CDR1 and CDR2 are SQVTM and ANQGSEA. CDR3 size: 13 residues. For the CDR3, the DNA is TGCAGCGGAAGACTAGCGAGATACAATGAGCAGTTCTTC. Its translation is CSGRLARYNEQFF.